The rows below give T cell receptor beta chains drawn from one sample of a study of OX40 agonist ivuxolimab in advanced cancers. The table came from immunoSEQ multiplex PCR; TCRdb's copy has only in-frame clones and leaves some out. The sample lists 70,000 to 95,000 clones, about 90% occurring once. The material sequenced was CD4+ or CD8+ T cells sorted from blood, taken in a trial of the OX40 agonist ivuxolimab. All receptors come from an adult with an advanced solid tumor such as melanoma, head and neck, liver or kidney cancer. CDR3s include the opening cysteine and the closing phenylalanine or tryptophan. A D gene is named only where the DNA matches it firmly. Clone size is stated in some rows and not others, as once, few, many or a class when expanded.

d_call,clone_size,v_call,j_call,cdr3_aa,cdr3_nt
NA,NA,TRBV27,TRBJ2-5,CASSPRIGETQYF,TGTGCCAGCAGCCCCCGCATAGGAGAGACCCAGTACTTC
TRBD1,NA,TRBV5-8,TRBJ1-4,CASSPGQGALGNEKLFF,TGTGCCAGCAGCCCGGGACAGGGGGCCTTAGGAAATGAAAAACTGTTTTTT
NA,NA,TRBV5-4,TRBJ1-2,CASSLENYGDGYTF,TGTGCCAGCAGCTTGGAGAATTATGGGGATGGCTACACCTTC
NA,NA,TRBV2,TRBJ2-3,CASRVGGTSTDTQYF,TGTGCCAGCAGAGTAGGGGGGACTAGCACAGATACGCAGTATTTT
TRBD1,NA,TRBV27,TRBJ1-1,CASSSWTGGRGEAFF,TGTGCCAGCAGTTCTTGGACAGGAGGGAGGGGTGAAGCTTTCTTT
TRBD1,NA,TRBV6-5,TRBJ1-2,CASSDRVGNYTF,TGTGCCAGCAGTGACAGGGTTGGGAACTACACCTTC
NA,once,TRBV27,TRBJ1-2,CASSSPGRGGSYTF,TGTGCCAGCAGTTCCCCTGGTCGGGGTGGGAGCTACACCTTC
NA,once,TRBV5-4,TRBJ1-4,CASGGGPTNEKLFF,TGTGCCAGCGGGGGAGGCCCAACTAATGAAAAACTGTTTTTT
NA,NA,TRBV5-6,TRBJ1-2,CASSSAYGYTF,TGTGCCAGCAGCTCGGCTTATGGCTACACCTTC
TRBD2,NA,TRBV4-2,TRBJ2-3,CASSQAGTSGGDTQYF,TGTGCCAGCAGCCAAGCCGGGACTAGCGGGGGGGATACGCAGTATTTT
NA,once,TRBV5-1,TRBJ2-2,CASLTENTGELFF,TGCGCCAGCCTCACAGAGAACACCGGGGAGCTGTTTTTT
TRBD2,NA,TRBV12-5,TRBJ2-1,CASGLVPGLRIAGGSSYNEQFF,TGTGCTAGTGGTTTGGTACCAGGATTGCGTATTGCGGGGGGGAGCTCCTACAATGAGCAGTTCTTC
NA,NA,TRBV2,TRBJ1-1,CASSGRGEGPEAFF,TGTGCCAGCAGTGGCCGGGGCGAGGGACCTGAAGCTTTCTTT
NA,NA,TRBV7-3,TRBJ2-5,CASSLGGQQETQYF,TGTGCCAGCAGCTTGGGGGGACAGCAAGAGACCCAGTACTTC
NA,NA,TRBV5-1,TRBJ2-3,CASSLASTSVQADTQYF,TGCGCCAGCAGCTTGGCTAGTACAAGCGTCCAAGCTGATACGCAGTATTTT
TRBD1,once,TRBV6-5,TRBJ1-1,CASSYSTGTGGTEAFF,TGTGCCAGCAGTTACTCTACCGGGACAGGGGGCACTGAAGCTTTCTTT
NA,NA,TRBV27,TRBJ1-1,CASSWGSGEWTEAFF,TGTGCCAGCAGTTGGGGGTCCGGGGAGTGGACTGAAGCTTTCTTT
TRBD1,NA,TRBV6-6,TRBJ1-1,CASSFYQGANTEAFF,TGTGCCAGCAGTTTCTACCAGGGGGCGAACACTGAAGCTTTCTTT
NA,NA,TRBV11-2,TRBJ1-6,CASSLLGVGSPLHF,TGTGCCAGCAGCTTACTGGGGGTGGGTTCACCCCTCCACTTT
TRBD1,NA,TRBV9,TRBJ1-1,CASSVVDRVNTEAFF,TGTGCCAGCAGCGTAGTAGACAGGGTGAACACTGAAGCTTTCTTT
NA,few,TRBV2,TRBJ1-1,CASSVGPGQNTEAFF,TGTGCCAGCAGTGTAGGCCCCGGACAGAACACTGAAGCTTTCTTT
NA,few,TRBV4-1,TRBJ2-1,CASSQDGWSGYNEQFF,TGCGCCAGCAGCCAAGACGGGTGGAGCGGCTACAATGAGCAGTTCTTC
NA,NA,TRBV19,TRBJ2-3,CASSIKVGSTPSTDTQYF,TGTGCCAGTAGTATCAAGGTGGGGAGTACTCCTAGCACAGATACGCAGTATTTT
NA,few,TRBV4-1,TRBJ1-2,CASSQRDYGYTF,TGCGCCAGCAGCCAACGGGACTATGGCTACACCTTC
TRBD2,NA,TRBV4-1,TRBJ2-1,CASSSLAGVSYNEQFF,TGCGCCAGCAGCTCTCTAGCGGGGGTGTCCTACAATGAGCAGTTCTTC
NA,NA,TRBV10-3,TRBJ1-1,CAISESGVRQDTEAFF,TGTGCCATCAGTGAGTCGGGGGTTCGTCAGGACACTGAAGCTTTCTTT
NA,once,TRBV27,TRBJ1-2,CASSANRVRDYGYTF,TGTGCCAGCAGCGCGAACAGGGTACGGGACTATGGCTACACCTTC
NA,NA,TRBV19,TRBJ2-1,CASSPGPSPQQFF,TGTGCCAGTAGTCCAGGCCCAAGCCCTCAGCAGTTCTTC
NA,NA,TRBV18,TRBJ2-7,CASSAGENHEQYF,TGTGCCAGCTCGGCAGGGGAGAATCACGAGCAGTACTTC
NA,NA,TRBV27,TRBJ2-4,CASSAESSGSKNIQYF,TGTGCCAGCAGTGCAGAGTCGAGCGGGTCCAAAAACATTCAGTACTTC
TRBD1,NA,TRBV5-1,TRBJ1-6,CASSLAGTGPSPLHF,TGCGCCAGCAGCTTGGCGGGGACAGGGCCCTCACCCCTCCACTTT
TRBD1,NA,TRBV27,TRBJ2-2,CASSRNRGQDGELFF,TGTGCCAGCAGTCGAAACAGGGGGCAGGACGGGGAGCTGTTTTTT
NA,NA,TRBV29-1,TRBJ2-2,CSVNRADTGELFF,TGCAGCGTAAACAGGGCTGACACCGGGGAGCTGTTTTTT
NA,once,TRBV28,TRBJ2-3,CASSGGDTDTQYF,TGTGCCAGCAGTGGGGGAGACACAGATACGCAGTATTTT
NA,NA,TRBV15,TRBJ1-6,CATSRDPGNSPLHF,TGTGCCACCAGCAGAGATCCCGGTAATTCACCCCTCCACTTT
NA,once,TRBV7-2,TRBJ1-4,CASSLGDSSNEKLFF,TGTGCCAGCAGCTTAGGCGACAGCTCCAATGAAAAACTGTTTTTT
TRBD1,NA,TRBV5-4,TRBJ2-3,CASRGTGTDTQYF,TGTGCCAGCAGAGGGACAGGCACAGATACGCAGTATTTT
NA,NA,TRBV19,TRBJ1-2,CASTQGREANYGYTF,TGTGCCAGTACCCAAGGACGAGAAGCTAACTATGGCTACACCTTC
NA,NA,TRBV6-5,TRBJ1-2,CASGARAGTRGYTF,TGTGCCAGCGGCGCCCGTGCGGGAACTCGGGGCTACACCTTC
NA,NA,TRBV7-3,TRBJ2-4,CASSLTPGAIQYF,TGTGCCAGCAGCTTAACTCCGGGGGCCATTCAGTACTTC
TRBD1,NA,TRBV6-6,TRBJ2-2,CASRLQGDTGELFF,TGTGCCAGCAGGCTCCAGGGGGACACCGGGGAGCTGTTTTTT
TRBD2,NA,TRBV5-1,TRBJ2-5,CASSWGSSGGKETQYF,TGCGCCAGCAGCTGGGGTTCTAGCGGGGGGAAAGAGACCCAGTACTTC
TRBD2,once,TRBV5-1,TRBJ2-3,CASSSWLIGLAGGTTDTQYF,TGCGCCAGCAGCTCTTGGCTAATCGGACTAGCGGGGGGCACCACAGATACGCAGTATTTT
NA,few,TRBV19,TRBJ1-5,CASSTPWTHQPQHF,TGTGCCAGTAGCACACCTTGGACTCATCAGCCCCAGCATTTT
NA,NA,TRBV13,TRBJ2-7,CASSLDAVRYEQYF,TGTGCCAGCAGCTTAGATGCAGTGAGGTACGAGCAGTACTTC
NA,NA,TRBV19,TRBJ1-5,CASSHQGTGNQPQHF,TGTGCCAGTAGCCACCAAGGGACCGGCAATCAGCCCCAGCATTTT
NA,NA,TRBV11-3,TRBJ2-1,CASSLGYNEQFF,TGTGCCAGCAGCTTAGGGTACAATGAGCAGTTCTTC
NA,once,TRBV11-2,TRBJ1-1,CASSREAGNTEAFF,TGTGCCAGCAGCCGAGAGGCCGGTAACACTGAAGCTTTCTTT
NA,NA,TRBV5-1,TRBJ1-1,CASSLATNTEAFF,TGCGCCAGCAGCTTGGCCACCAACACTGAAGCTTTCTTT
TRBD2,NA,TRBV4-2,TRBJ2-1,CASSHKGLAGGLNEQFF,TGTGCCAGCAGCCATAAGGGACTAGCGGGGGGGCTCAATGAGCAGTTCTTC
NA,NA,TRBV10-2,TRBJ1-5,CASSLAGNQPQHF,TGCGCCAGCAGTCTCGCCGGCAATCAGCCCCAGCATTTT
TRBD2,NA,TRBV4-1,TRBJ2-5,CASSPLGLAGGPQETQYF,TGCGCCAGCAGCCCCTTGGGACTAGCGGGGGGTCCCCAAGAGACCCAGTACTTC
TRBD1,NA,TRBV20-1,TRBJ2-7,CSAKDRKKEYF,TGCAGTGCTAAGGACAGGAAAAAAGAGTACTTC
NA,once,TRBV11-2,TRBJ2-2,CASSLNWELFF,TGTGCCAGCAGCTTAAACTGGGAGCTGTTTTTT
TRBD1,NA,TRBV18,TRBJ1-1,CASSPPGQGTEAFF,TGTGCCAGCTCACCACCGGGACAGGGCACTGAAGCTTTCTTT
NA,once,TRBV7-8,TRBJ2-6,CASSLGITGQRSGANVLTF,TGTGCCAGCAGCTTAGGAATAACCGGACAGCGCTCTGGGGCCAACGTCCTGACTTTC
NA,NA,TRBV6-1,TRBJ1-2,CASTPGGEGYGYTF,TGTGCCAGCACCCCTGGCGGGGAGGGCTATGGCTACACCTTC
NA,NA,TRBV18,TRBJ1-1,CASSPGVDTEAFF,TGTGCCAGCTCACCAGGAGTTGACACTGAAGCTTTCTTT
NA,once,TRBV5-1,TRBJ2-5,CASSLFGGVEETQYF,TGCGCCAGCAGCTTGTTCGGGGGCGTAGAAGAGACCCAGTACTTC
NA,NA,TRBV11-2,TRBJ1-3,CASSLSRGGNTIYF,TGTGCCAGCAGCTTAAGTAGAGGTGGAAACACCATATATTTT